Here is one TCR beta chain with its context. Its antigen remains unknown. At the deep level, the assay was run. This table comes from immunoSEQ multiplex PCR, and its TCRdb copy is limited to in-frame clones, with some not included. The sample holds about 1 million clones, under 80% seen once. This CDR3 is built from 17 residues. The V end lost 3 bases, the J end lost 4 bases, and 18 bases lay between the germline ends. This record comes from a study of shared clonotypes between healthy human individuals. Study outcomes and limitations: In the sorted subsets, rarefaction showed sequencing was incomplete despite large depth.

The gene calls are TRBV23-1 and TRBJ2-2; tentatively, D is TRBD1 (5 bases). TRBV23-1 is known as an ORF, though its function is uncertain. The receptor was isolated from a man aged 18 to 35 in good health. Sequencing input: memory CD4+ T cells sorted from blood. Indicated subset: CD45RA-negative fraction. CDR3 in amino acids: CASSQYGQGSFTGELFF. The CDR3 DNA follows: TGCGCCAGCAGTCAGTATGGTCAGGGATCCTTCACCGGGGAGCTGTTTTTT.